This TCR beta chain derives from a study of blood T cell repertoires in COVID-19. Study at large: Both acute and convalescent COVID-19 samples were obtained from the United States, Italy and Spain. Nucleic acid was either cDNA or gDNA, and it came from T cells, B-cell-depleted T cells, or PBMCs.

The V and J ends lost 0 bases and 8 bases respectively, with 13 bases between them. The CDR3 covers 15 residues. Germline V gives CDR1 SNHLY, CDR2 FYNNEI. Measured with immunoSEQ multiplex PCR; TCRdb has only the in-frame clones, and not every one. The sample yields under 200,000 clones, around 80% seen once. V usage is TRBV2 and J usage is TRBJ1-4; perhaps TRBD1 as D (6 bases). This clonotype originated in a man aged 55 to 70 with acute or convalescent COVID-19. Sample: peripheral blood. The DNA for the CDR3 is TGTGCCAGCAGTGAAGCAGAGGGGGATCACGAAAAACTGTTTTTT. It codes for CASSEAEGDHEKLFF.